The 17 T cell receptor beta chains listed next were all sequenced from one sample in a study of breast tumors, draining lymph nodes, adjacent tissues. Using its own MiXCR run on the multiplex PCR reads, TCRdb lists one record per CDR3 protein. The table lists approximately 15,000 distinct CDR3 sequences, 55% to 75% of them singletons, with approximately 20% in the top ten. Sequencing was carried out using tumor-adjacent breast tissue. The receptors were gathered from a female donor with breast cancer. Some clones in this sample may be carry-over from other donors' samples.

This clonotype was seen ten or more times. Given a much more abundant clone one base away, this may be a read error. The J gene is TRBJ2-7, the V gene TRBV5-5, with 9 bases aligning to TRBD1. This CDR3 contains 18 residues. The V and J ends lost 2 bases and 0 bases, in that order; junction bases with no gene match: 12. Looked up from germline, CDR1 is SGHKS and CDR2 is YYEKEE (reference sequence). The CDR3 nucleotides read TGTGCCAGCAGCTTTGGGTTGACAGGGGGACCGGGCTCCTACGAGCAGTACTTC. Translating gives CASSFGLTGGPGSYEQYF. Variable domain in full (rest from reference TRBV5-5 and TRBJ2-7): DAGVTQSPTHLIKTRGQQVTLRCSPISGHKSVSWYQQVLGQGPQFIFQYYEKEERGRGNFPDRFSARQFPNYSSELNVNALLLGDSALYLCASSFGLTGGPGSYEQYFGPGTRLTVT.

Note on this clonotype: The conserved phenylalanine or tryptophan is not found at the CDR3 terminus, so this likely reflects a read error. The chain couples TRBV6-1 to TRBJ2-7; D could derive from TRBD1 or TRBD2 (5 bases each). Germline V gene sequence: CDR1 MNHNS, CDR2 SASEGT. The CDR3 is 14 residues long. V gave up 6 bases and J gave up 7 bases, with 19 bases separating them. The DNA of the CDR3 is TGTGCCAGCAGGGGACCCCAAGAGCCCCTGGAGCAGTACGCT. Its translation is CASRGPQEPLEQYA.

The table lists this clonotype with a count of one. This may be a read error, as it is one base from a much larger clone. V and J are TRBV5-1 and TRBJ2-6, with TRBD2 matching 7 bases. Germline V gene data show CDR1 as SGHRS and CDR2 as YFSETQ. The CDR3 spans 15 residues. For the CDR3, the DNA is TGCGTCAGCAGCCCGGCGGGGGCTGGGGCCAACGTCCTGACTTTC. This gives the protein CVSSPAGAGANVLTF.

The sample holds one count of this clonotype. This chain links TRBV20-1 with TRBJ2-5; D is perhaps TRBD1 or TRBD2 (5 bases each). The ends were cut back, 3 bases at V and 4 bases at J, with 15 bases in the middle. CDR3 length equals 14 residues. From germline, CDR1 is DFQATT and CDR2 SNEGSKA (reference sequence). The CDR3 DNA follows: TGCAGTGCTAGTGGTGGGGGTGGGGTAGAGACCCAGTACTTC. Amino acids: CSASGGGGVETQYF.

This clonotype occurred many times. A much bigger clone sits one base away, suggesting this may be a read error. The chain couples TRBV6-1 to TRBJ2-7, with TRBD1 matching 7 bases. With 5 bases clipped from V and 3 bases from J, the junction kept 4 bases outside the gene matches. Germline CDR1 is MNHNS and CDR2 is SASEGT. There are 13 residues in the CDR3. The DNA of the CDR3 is TGTGCCAGCAGTCAATGGGACAGCTACGAGCAGTACTTC. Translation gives CASSQWDSYEQYF.

CDR3: CSSEMEDEQFF. The CDR3 DNA sequence: TGCAGTTCGGAAATGGAGGATGAGCAGTTCTTC. J is TRBJ2-1 and V is TRBV20-1, with D tentatively TRBD2 (5 bases). V gave up 8 bases and J gave up 8 bases, with 13 bases separating them. Germline values: CDR1 DFQATT, CDR2 SNEGSKA (reference sequence). There are 11 residues in the CDR3.

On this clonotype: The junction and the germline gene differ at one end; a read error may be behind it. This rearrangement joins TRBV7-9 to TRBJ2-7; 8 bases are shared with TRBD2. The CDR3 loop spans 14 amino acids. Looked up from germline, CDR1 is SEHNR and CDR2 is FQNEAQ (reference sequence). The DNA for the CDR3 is TGTGCCAGCAGCTCAGTGATCTCAGCGGGGGAGCAGTGCTTC. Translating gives CASSSVISAGEQCF.

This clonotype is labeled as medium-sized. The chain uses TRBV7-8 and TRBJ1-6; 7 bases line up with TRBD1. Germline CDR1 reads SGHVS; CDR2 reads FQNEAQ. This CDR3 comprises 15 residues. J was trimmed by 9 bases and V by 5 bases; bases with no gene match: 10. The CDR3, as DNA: TGTGCCAGCAGCAAAGACAGGGCCGGGGGTTCACCCCTCCACTTT. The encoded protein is CASSKDRAGGSPLHF.

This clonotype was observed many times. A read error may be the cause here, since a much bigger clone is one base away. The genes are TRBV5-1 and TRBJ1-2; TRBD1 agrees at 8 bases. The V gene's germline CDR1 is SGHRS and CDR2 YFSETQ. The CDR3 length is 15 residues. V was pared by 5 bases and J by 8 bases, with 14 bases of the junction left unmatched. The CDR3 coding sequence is TGCGCCAGCAGTAGATTGATACAGGGGGACGCGGGCTACACCTTC. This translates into CASSRLIQGDAGYTF.

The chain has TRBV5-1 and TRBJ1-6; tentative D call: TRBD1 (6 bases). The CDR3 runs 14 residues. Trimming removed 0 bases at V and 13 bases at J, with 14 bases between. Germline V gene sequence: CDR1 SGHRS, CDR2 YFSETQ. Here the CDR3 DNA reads TGCGCCAGCAGCTTGGACAGGGAAAACTCCCCCCTCCACTTT. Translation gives CASSLDRENSPLHF.

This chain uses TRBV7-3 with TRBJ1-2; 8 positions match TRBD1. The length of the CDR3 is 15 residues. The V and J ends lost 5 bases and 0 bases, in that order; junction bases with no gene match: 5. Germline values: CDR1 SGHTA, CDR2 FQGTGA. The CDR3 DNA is TGTGCCAGCAGCCTAGGACAGGGTGCTAACTATGGCTACACCTTC. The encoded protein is CASSLGQGANYGYTF.

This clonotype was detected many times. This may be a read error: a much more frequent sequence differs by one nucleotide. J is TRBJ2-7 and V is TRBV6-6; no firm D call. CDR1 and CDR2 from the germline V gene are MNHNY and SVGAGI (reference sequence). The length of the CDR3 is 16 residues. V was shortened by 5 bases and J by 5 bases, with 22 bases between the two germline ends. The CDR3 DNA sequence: TGTGCCAGCAGTCATGGTCCCCCGTCTTTAAGGAACGAGCAGTACTTC. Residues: CASSHGPPSLRNEQYF.

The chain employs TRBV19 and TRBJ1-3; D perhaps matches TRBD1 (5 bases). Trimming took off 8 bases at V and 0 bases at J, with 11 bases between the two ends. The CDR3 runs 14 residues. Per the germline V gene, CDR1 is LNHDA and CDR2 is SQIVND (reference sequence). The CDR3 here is CASEDTSSGNTIYF. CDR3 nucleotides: TGTGCCAGTGAGGACACGAGCTCTGGAAACACCATATATTTT.

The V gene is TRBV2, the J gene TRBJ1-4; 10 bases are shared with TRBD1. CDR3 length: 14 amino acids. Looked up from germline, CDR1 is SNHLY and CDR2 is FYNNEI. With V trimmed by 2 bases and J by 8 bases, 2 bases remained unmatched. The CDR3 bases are TGTGCCAGCAGTGAATGGGACAGGGGCGAAAAACTGTTTTTT. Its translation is CASSEWDRGEKLFF.

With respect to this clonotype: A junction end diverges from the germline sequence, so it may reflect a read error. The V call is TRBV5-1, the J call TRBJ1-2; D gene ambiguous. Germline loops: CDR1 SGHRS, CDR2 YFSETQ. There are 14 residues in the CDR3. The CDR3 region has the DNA TGTGCCAGCAGCGCAGGAACCAGTAACTATGGCTACACCTTC. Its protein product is CASSAGTSNYGYTF.

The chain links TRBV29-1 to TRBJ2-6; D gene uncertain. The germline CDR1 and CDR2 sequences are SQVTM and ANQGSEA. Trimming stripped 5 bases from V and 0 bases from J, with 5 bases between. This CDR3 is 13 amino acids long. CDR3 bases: TGCAGCGTTCACTTCTCTGGGGCCAACGTCCTGACTTTC. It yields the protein CSVHFSGANVLTF.

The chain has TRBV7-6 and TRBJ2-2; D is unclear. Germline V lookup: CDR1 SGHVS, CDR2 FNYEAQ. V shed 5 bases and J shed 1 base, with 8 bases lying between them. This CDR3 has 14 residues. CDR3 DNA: TGTGCCAGCAGCCAGGACGGGAACACCGGGGAGCTGTTTTTT. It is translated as CASSQDGNTGELFF.